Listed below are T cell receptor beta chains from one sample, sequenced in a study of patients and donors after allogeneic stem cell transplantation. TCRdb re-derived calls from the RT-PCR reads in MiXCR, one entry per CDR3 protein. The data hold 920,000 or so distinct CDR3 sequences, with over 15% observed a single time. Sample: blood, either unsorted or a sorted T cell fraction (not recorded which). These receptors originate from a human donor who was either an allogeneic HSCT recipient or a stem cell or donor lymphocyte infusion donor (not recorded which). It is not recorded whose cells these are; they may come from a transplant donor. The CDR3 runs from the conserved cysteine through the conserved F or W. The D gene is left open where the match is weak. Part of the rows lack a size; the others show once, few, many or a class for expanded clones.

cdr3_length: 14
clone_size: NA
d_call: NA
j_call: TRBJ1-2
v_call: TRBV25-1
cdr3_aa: CASSEWAGVGGYTF
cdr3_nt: TGTGCCAGCAGTGAATGGGCAGGGGTGGGTGGCTACACCTTC

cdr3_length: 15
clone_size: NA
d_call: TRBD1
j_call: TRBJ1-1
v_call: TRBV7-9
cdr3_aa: CASSFDRAGNTEAFF
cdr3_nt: TGTGCCAGCAGCTTTGACAGGGCGGGAAACACTGAAGCTTTCTTT

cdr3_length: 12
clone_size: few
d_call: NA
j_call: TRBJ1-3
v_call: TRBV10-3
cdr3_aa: CALGGSGNTIYF
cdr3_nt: TGTGCCCTCGGGGGATCTGGAAACACCATATATTTT

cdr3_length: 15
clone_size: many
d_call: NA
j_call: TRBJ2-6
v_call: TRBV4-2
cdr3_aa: CASSQEGSGANVLTF
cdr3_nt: TGTGCCAGCAGCCAAGAGGGCTCTGGGGCCAACGTCCTGACTTTC

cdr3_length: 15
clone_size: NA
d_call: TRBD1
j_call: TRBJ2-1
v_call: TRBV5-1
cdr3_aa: CASSPRDRGTNEQFF
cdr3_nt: TGCGCCAGCAGCCCCCGGGACAGGGGGACGAATGAGCAGTTCTTC

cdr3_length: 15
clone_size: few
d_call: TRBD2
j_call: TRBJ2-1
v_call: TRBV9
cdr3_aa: CASSVKLAGVHEQFF
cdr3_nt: TGTGCCAGCAGCGTAAAACTAGCGGGAGTCCATGAGCAGTTCTTC

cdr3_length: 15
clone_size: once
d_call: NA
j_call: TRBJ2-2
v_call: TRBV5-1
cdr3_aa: CASSLGSSNTGELFF
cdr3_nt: TGCGCCAGCAGCTTGGGGAGTTCGAACACCGGGGAGCTGTTTTTT

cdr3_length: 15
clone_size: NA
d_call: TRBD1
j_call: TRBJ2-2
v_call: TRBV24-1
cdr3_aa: CATSRGQGVTGELFF
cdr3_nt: TGTGCCACCAGTAGAGGACAGGGGGTCACCGGGGAGCTGTTTTTT

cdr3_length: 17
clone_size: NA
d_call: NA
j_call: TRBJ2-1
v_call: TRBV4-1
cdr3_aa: CASSQEPRDGHYNEQFF
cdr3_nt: TGCGCCAGCAGCCAAGAACCCCGGGACGGACACTACAATGAGCAGTTCTTC

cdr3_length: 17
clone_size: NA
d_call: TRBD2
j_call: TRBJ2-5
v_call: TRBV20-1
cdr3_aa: CSARGGKSAGPGGTQYF
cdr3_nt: TGCAGTGCTAGAGGAGGGAAATCGGCGGGACCGGGAGGGACCCAGTACTTC

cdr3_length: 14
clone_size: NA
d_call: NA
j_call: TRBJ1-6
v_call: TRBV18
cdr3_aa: CASSPLEWNSPLHF
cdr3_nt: TGTGCCAGCTCACCACTTGAGTGGAATTCACCCCTCCACTTT

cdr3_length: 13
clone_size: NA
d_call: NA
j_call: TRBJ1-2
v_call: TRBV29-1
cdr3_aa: CSADQGLNYGYTF
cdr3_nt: TGCAGCGCGGATCAGGGGCTTAACTATGGCTACACCTTC

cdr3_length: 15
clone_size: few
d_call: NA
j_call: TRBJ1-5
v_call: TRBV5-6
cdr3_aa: CASSLSGLTNQPQHF
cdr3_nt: TGTGCCAGCAGCTTGAGCGGTCTGACTAATCAGCCCCAGCATTTT

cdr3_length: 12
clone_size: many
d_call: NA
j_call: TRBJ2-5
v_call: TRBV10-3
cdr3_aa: CAIGQREETQYF
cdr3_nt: TGTGCCATCGGCCAGCGTGAAGAGACCCAGTACTTC

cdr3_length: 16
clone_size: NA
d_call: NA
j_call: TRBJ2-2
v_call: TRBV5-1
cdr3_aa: CASSLTGQEGTGELFF
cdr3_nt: TGCGCCAGCAGCTTGACGGGGCAGGAGGGCACCGGGGAGCTGTTTTTT

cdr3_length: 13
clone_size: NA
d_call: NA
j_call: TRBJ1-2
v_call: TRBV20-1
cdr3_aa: CSASGTRHYGYTF
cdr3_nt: TGCAGTGCTTCTGGGACGCGGCACTATGGCTACACCTTC

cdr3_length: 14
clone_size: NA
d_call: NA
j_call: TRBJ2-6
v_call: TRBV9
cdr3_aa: CASEARAGANVLTF
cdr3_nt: TGTGCCAGCGAGGCCAGGGCCGGGGCCAACGTCCTGACTTTC

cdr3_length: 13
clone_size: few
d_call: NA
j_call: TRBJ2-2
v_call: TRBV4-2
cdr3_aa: CASSQRVIGELFF
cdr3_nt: TGTGCCAGCAGCCAGCGGGTTATCGGGGAGCTGTTTTTT

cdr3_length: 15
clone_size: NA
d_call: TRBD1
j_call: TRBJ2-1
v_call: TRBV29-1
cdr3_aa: CSVWFIGTGGDEQFF
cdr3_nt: TGCAGCGTTTGGTTCATTGGGACAGGAGGGGATGAGCAGTTCTTC

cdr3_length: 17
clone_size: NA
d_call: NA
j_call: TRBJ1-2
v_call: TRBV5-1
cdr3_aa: CASSSRTVGDFNYGYTF
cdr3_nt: TGCGCCAGCAGCTCAAGGACTGTCGGGGATTTTAACTATGGCTACACCTTC

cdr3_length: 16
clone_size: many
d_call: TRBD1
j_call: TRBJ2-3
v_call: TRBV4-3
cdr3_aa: CASSQALGQGGDTQYF
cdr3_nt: TGCGCCAGCAGCCAAGCCCTCGGACAGGGGGGAGATACGCAGTATTTT

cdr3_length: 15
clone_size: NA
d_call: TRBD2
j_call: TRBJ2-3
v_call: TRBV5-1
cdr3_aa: CASSSSGSNTDTQYF
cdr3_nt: TGCGCCAGCAGCTCTAGCGGGAGCAATACAGATACGCAGTATTTT

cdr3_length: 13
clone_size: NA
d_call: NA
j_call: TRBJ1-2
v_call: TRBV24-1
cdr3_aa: CATSDRTVHGYAF
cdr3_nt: TGTGCCACCAGTGACCGGACGGTACATGGCTACGCCTTC

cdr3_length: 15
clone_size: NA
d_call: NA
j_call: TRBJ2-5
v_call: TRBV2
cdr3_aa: CASNRADGNQETQYF
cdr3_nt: TGTGCCAGCAACCGGGCAGATGGTAACCAAGAGACCCAGTACTTC

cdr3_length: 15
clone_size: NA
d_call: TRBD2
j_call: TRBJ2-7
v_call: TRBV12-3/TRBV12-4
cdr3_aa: CASSPSLAGYYEQYF
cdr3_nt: TGTGCCAGCAGCCCTAGTTTAGCGGGGTACTACGAGCAGTACTTC

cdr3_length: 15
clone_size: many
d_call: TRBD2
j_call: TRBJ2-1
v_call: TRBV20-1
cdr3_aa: CSARFLAGETNEQFF
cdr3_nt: TGCAGTGCTAGATTTCTAGCGGGAGAGACGAATGAGCAGTTCTTC

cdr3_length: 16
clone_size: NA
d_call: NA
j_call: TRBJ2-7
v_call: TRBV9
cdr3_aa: CASSVGISGSSYEQYF
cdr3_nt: TGTGCCAGCAGCGTAGGTATTAGCGGAAGCTCCTACGAGCAGTACTTC

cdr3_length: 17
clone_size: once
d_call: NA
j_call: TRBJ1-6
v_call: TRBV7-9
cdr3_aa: CASSLSSGGFDNSPLHF
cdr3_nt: TGTGCCAGCAGCTTAAGCAGCGGGGGCTTTGATAATTCACCCCTCCACTTT

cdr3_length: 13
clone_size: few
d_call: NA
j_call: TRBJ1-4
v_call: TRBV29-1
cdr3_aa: CSVVASSGEKLFF
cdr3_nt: TGCAGCGTTGTAGCCTCGAGCGGTGAAAAACTGTTTTTT

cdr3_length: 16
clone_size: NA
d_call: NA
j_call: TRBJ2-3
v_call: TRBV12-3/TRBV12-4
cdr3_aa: CASSPRAVFSTDTQYF
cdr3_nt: TGTGCCAGCAGTCCCAGGGCCGTCTTTAGCACAGATACGCAGTATTTT

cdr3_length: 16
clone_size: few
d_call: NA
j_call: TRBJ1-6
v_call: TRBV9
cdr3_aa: CASSVGWGLRRSPLHF
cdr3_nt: TGTGCCAGCAGCGTAGGATGGGGGCTGCGAAGATCACCCCTCCACTTT

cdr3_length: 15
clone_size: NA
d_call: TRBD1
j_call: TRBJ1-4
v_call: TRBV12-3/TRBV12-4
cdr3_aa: CASRSQGGTNEKLFF
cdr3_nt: TGTGCCAGCAGGTCACAGGGGGGCACTAATGAAAAACTGTTTTTT

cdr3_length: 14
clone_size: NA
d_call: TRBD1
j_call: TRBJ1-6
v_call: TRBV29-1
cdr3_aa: CSVGTGRGNSPLHF
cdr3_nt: TGCAGCGTGGGGACAGGGAGGGGAAATTCACCCCTCCACTTT

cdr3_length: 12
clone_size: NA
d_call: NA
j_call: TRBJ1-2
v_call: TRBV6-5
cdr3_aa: CASRYDCYGYTF
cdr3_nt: TGTGCCAGCAGATATGACTGTTATGGCTACACCTTC

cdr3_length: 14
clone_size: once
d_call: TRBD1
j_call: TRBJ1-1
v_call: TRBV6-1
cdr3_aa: CASSTTGRGTEAFF
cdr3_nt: TGTGCCAGCAGTACGACAGGGCGCGGCACTGAAGCTTTCTTT

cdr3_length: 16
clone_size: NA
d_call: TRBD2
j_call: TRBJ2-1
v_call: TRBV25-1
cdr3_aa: CASRVERPGGPREQFF
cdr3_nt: TGTGCCAGCAGGGTCGAACGCCCGGGAGGGCCTCGAGAGCAGTTCTTC

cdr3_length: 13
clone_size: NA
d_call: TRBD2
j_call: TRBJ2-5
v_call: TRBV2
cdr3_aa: CASSALAGASSYF
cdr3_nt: TGTGCCAGCAGTGCACTAGCGGGGGCCTCGTCGTACTTC

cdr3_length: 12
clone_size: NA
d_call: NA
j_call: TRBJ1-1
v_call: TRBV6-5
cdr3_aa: CASSLFGSEAFF
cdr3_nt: TGTGCCAGCAGTTTGTTCGGCTCGGAAGCTTTCTTT

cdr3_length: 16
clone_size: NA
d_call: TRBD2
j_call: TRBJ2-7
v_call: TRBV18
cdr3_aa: CASTKAALAETYEQYF
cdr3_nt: TGTGCCAGCACCAAGGCGGCCCTAGCGGAAACCTACGAGCAGTACTTC

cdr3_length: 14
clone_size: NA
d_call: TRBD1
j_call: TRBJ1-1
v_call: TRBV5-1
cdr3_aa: CASSVQGGHTEAFF
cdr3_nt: TGCGCCAGCAGCGTTCAGGGGGGACACACTGAAGCTTTCTTT

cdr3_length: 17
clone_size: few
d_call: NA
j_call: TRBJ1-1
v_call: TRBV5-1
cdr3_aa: CASSSGTAIHLHTEAFF
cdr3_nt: TGCGCCAGCAGCTCCGGGACGGCGATTCACCTGCACACTGAAGCTTTCTTT

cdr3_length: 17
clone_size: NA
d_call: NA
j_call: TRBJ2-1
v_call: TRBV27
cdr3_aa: CASRRSRLALNYNEQFF
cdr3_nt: TGTGCCAGCAGACGATCCCGCCTCGCGCTAAACTACAATGAGCAGTTCTTC

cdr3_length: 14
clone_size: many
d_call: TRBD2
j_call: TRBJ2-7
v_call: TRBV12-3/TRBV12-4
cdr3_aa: CASSRTSGRYEQYF
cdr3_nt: TGTGCCAGCAGCCGGACTAGCGGGCGTTACGAGCAGTACTTC

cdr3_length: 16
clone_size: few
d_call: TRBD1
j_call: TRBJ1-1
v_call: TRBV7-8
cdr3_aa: CASSSLPTGTYTEAFF
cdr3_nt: TGTGCCAGCAGCTCCCTCCCGACAGGGACATACACTGAAGCTTTCTTT

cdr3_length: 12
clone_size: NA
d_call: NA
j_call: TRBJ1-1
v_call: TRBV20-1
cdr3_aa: CSASFGPTEAFF
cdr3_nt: TGCAGTGCCAGTTTTGGGCCAACTGAAGCTTTCTTT

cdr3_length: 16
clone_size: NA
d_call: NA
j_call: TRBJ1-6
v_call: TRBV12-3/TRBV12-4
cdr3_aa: CASCPGGSSYNSPLHF
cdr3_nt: TGTGCCAGCTGCCCGGGGGGGAGCTCCTATAATTCACCCCTCCACTTT

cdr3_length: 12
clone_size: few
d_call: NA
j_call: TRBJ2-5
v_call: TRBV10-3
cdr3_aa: CAISLTGETQYF
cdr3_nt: TGTGCCATCAGCTTAACAGGGGAGACCCAGTACTTC

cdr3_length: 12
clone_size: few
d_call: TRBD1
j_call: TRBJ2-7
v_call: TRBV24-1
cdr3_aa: CATSDRSYEQYF
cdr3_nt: TGTGCCACCTCGGACAGGTCCTACGAGCAGTACTTC

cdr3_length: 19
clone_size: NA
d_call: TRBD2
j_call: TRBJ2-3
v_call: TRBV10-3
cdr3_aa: CAISVTPGLAGVGTDTQYF
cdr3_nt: TGTGCCATCAGCGTCACCCCGGGACTAGCGGGAGTAGGCACAGATACGCAGTATTTT

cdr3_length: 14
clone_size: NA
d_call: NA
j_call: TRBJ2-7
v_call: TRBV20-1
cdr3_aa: CSARDSPDPYEQYF
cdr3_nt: TGCAGTGCTAGAGATTCGCCGGATCCCTACGAGCAGTACTTC

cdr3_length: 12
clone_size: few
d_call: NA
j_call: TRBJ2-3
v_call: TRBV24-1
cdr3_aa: CATSALTDTQYF
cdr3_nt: TGTGCCACCAGTGCACTCACAGATACGCAGTATTTT

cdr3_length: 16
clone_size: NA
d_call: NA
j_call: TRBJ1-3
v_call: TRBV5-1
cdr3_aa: CASSLRTGRAGNTIYF
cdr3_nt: TGCGCCAGCAGCTTGAGAACAGGGCGAGCAGGAAACACCATATATTTT

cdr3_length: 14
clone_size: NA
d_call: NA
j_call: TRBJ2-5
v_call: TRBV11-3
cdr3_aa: CASSLVGIVETQYF
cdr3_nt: TGTGCCAGCAGCTTAGTCGGGATTGTGGAGACCCAGTACTTC

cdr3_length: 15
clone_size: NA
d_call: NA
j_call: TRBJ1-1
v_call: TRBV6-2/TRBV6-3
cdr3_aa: CASSYARRMNTEAFF
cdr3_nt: TGTGCCAGCAGTTACGCGCGGAGAATGAACACTGAAGCTTTCTTT

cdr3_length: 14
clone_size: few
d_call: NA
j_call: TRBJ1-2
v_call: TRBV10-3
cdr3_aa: CAISVRDNPYGYTF
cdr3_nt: TGTGCCATCAGTGTCAGGGACAACCCCTATGGCTACACCTTC

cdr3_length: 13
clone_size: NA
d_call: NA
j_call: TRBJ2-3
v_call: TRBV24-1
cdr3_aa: CATARELTDTQYF
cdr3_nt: TGTGCCACCGCCCGGGAGTTGACAGATACGCAGTATTTT

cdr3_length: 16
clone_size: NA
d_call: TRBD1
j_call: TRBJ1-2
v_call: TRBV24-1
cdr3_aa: CATSDLPGQGAGGYTF
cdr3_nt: TGTGCCACCAGTGATTTGCCGGGACAGGGGGCAGGTGGCTACACCTTC